Reported below is one T cell receptor (beta chain). These data are taken from a study of control samples from healthy donors and cancer patients. Looked up from germline, CDR1 is MNHEY and CDR2 is SVGAGI. This CDR3 spans 15 amino acids. Trimming took off 2 bases at V and 5 bases at J, with 16 bases between the two ends. Sequencing used immunoSEQ multiplex PCR; TCRdb keeps in-frame clones, though not all of them. The repertoire holds about 160,000 clones, with about 90% as singletons. The chain has TRBV6-5 and TRBJ2-7, with TRBD2 as a possible D gene (6 bases). The sample comprised blood. This clonotype was obtained from a woman under 40 in good health. The CDR3: CASSYGVSGSHEQYF. The CDR3 bases are TGTGCCAGCAGTTACGGAGTTAGCGGTTCCCACGAGCAGTACTTC.